This T cell receptor (beta chain) was profiled in a study of blood T cell repertoires in COVID-19. In the study overall: The United States, Italy and Spain were the sources of the acute and convalescent COVID-19 samples. T cells, B-cell-depleted T cells, or PBMCs supplied cDNA or gDNA.

Original data processing: Amplification from reference gene primers served as the basis for estimated nucleated cell counts. Using immunoSEQ multiplex PCR, the repertoire was profiled, and TCRdb retains in-frame clones only, with some absent. V, J and clone size derive from that table, while D and trimming were established from the DNA sequence. The sample consists of 90,000 to 150,000 clones, less than 90% of them appearing once. Trimming shortened V by 0 bases and J by 2 bases, and 9 bases separated the two germline ends. The CDR3 consists of 15 residues. Germline CDR1 SGDLS, CDR2 YYNGEE. Sequenced sample: peripheral blood. The TCR comes from an elderly man with acute or convalescent COVID-19. The genes are TRBV9 and TRBJ1-3; D uncertain. The CDR3 sequence is CASSVDERPGNTIYF. The CDR3 DNA reads as TGTGCCAGCAGCGTAGACGAGCGCCCTGGAAACACCATATATTTT.